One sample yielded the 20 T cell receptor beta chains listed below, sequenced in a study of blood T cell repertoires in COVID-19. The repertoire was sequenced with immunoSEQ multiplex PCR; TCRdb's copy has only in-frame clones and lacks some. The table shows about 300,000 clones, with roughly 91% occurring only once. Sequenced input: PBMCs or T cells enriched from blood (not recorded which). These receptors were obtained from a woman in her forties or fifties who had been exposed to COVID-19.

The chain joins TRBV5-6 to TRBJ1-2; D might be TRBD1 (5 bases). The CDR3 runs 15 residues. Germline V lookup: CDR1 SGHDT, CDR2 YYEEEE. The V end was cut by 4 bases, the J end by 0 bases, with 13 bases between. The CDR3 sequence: CASSRRGTANYGYTF. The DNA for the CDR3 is TGTGCCAGCAGCCGAAGGGGCACAGCTAACTATGGCTACACCTTC.

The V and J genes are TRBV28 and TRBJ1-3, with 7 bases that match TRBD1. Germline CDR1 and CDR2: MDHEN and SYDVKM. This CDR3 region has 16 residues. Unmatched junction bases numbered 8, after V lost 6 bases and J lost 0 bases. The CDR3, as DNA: TGTGCCAGCAGCGCGGACAGGTCGAGCTCTGGAAACACCATATATTTT. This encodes CASSADRSSSGNTIYF.

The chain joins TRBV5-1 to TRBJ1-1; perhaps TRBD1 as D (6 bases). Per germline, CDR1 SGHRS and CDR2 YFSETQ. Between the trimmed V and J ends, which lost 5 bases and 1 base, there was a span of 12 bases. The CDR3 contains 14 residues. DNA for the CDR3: TGCGCCAGCAGTCTTGAACAGGGGAACACTGAAGCTTTCTTT. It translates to CASSLEQGNTEAFF.

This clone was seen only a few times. The CDR3 sequence is CASSQDPLYRDLPYEQYF. CDR3 coding DNA: TGCGCCAGCAGCCAAGATCCCCTTTACAGGGATCTACCATACGAGCAGTACTTC. The gene calls are TRBV4-1 and TRBJ2-7; possible D gene TRBD1, 6 bases. The CDR3 has 18 residues. Germline CDR1 MGHRA, CDR2 YSYEKL. Trimming stripped 0 bases from V and 4 bases from J, with 22 bases between.

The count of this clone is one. The CDR3 protein is CASRLDGNTIYF. CDR3 DNA sequence: TGTGCCAGCAGACTCGATGGAAACACCATATATTTT. This chain connects TRBV28 to TRBJ1-3; D is unresolved. V was shortened by 6 bases and J by 3 bases, with 6 bases between the two germline ends. The CDR3 sequence is 12 residues long. CDR1 is MDHEN, CDR2 SYDVKM, per germline.

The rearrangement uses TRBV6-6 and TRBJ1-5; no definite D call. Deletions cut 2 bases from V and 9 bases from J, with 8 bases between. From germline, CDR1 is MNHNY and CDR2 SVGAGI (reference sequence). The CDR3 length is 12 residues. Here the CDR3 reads CASSYPKRPQHF. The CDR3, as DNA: TGTGCCAGCAGTTACCCAAAGAGGCCCCAGCATTTT.

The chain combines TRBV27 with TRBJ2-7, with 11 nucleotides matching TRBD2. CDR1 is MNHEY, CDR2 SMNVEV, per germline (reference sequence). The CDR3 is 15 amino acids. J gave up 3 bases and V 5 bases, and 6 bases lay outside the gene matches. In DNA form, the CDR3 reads TGTGCCAGCAGTCCTAGCGGGGGGCCTCGCTACGAGCAGTACTTC. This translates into CASSPSGGPRYEQYF.

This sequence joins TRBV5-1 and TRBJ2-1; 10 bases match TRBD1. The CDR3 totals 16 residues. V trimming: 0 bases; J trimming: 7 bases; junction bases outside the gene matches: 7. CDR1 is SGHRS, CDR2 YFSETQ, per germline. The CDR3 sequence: CASSLAGTGVLNEQFF. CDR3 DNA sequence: TGCGCCAGCAGCTTGGCCGGGACAGGGGTGTTAAATGAGCAGTTCTTC.

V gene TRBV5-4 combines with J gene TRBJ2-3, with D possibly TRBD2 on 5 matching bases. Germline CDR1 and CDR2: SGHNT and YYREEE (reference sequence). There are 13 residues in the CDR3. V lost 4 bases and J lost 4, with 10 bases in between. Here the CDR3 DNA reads TGTGCCAGCAGCGGGAGCCCCGCAGATACGCAGTATTTT. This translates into CASSGSPADTQYF.

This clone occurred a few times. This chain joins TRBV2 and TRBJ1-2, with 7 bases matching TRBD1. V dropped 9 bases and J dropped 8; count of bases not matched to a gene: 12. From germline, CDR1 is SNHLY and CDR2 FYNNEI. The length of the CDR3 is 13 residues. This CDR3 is CASDLRGWSGYTF. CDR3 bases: TGTGCCAGTGACCTCAGGGGGTGGAGCGGCTACACCTTC.

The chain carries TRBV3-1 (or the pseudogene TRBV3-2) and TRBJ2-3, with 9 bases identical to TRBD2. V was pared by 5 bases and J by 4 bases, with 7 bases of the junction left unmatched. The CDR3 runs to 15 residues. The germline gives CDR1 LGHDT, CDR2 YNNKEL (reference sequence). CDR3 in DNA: TGTGCCAGCAGCGCTAGCGGGGCGAGGTCAGATACGCAGTATTTT. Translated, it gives CASSASGARSDTQYF.

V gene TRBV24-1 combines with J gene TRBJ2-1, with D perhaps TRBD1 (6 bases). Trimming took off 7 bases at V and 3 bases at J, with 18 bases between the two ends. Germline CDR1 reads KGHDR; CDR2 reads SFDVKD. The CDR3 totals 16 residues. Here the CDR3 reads CATRGKSGDHYNEQFF. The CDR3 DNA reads TGTGCCACCAGAGGAAAATCAGGGGACCACTACAATGAGCAGTTCTTC.

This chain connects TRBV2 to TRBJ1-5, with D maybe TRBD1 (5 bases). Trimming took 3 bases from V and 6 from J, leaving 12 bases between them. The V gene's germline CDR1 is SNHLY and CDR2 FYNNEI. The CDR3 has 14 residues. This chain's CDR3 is CASSESQGGQPQHF. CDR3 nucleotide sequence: TGTGCCAGCAGTGAGTCCCAGGGCGGTCAGCCCCAGCATTTT.

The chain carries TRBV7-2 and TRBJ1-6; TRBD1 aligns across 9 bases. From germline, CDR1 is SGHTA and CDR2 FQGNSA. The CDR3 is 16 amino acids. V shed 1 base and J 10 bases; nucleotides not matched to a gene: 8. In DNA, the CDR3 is TGTGCCAGCAGCTTAGATCTGGGACAGGGTAAATCACCCCTCCACTTT. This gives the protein CASSLDLGQGKSPLHF. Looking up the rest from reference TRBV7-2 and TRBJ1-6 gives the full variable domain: GAGVSQSPSNKVTEKGKDVELRCDPISGHTALYWYRQSLGQGLEFLIYFQGNSAPDKSGLPSDRFSAERTGGSVSTLTIQRTQQEDSAVYLCASSLDLGQGKSPLHFGNGTRLTVT.

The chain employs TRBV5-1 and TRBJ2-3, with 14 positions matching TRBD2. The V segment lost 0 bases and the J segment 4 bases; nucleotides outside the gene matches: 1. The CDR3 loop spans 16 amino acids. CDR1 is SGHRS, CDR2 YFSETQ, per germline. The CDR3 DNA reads TGCGCCAGCAGCTTGGGGACTAGCGGGGGGTCAGATACGCAGTATTTT. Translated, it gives CASSLGTSGGSDTQYF.

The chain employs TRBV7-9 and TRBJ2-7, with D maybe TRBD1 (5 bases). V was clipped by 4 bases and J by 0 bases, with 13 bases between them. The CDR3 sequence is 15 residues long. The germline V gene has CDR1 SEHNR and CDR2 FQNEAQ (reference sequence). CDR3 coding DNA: TGTGCCAGCAGCTCAGGGCTGCTCGACTCCTACGAGCAGTACTTC. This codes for CASSSGLLDSYEQYF.

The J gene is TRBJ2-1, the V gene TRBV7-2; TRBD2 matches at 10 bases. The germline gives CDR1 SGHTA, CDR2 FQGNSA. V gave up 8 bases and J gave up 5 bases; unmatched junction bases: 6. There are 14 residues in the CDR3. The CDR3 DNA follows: TGTGCCAGCGGGGGACTAGCGATCAACAATGAGCAGTTCTTC. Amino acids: CASGGLAINNEQFF.

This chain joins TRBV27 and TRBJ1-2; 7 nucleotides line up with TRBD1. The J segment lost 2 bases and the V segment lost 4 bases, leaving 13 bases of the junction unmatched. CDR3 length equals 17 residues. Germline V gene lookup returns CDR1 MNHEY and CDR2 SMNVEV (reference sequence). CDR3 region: CASSSHRDRKFNYGYTF. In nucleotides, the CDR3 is TGTGCCAGCAGTTCCCATCGGGACAGAAAATTCAACTATGGCTACACCTTC.

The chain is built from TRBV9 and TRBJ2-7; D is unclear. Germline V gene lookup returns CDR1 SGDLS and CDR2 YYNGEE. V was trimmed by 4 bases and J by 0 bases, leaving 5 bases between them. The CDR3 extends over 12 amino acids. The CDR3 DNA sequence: TGTGCCAGCAGCTCCCACTCCTACGAGCAGTACTTC. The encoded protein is CASSSHSYEQYF.

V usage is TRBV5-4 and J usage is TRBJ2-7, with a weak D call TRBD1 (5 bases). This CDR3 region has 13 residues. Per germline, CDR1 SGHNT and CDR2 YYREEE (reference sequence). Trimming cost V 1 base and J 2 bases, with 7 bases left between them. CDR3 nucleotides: TGTGCCAGCAGCTTGAAGGGGACCTACGAGCAGTACTTC. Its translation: CASSLKGTYEQYF.